This T cell receptor beta chain came from a study of blood T cell repertoires in COVID-19. Study at large: Samples taken during acute and convalescent COVID-19 were collected in the United States, Italy and Spain.

Original handling: Amplification of reference gene primers was used by the study to estimate nucleated cell counts. The data were produced by immunoSEQ multiplex PCR, yet TCRdb's version contains in-frame clones alone and is incomplete. Clone size and the V and J calls come from that table; the DNA yielded D and trimming. The profile shows under 300,000 clones, more than 75% of them singletons. The TCR was taken from a woman aged 70-85 years with active or convalescent COVID-19. What was sequenced was peripheral blood.

CDR3 region: CASREEQMNTEAFF. CDR3 bases: TGTGCCAGCCGCGAGGAGCAGATGAACACTGAAGCTTTCTTT. The chain joins TRBV2 to TRBJ1-1; no reliable D call. Germline V gives CDR1 SNHLY, CDR2 FYNNEI. V was pared by 8 bases and J by 0 bases, with 13 bases between. This CDR3 spans 14 amino acids.